This T cell receptor beta chain was found in a study of cytomegalovirus exposure and HLA in healthy donors. Whole-study findings and limits: Earlier findings revealed that most TCR beta V segments proved productive either about 87% or about 30% of the time. Later analysis showed most CMV-associated TCR beta chains appearing HLA-restricted. In a later analysis, a genetic analysis reported fewer productive-TCR N-insertions in an Asian-associated ancestry cluster than the cohort average.

Amplification used 60 Vbeta primers and 13 Jbeta primers. TCRdb keeps only in-frame clones here, not all; method: immunoSEQ multiplex PCR. The data contain around 100,000 clones, 76% of them singletons. Losses at the gene ends were 0 bases for V and 10 bases for J; bases not matched to a gene: 4. Germline values: CDR1 SGHNT, CDR2 YYREEE (reference sequence). This CDR3 comprises 14 residues. This clone came up a few times. What it binds is unknown. The donors, nominally healthy at sampling, likely had unrecorded immune exposures. Material: PBMCs. The chain employs TRBV5-4 and TRBJ2-1, with 10 bases aligning to TRBD2. This TCR was recovered from a woman younger than 30 in good health and CMV-seropositive. CDR3 nucleotide sequence: TGTGCCAGCAGCTTGGACCTAGCGGGAGACGAGCAGTTCTTC. The encoded protein is CASSLDLAGDEQFF.